Listed here are 23 T cell receptor beta chains from one sample, sequenced in a study of blood T cells in healthy people across ages. Together with a sample-barcoded 5' primer, a J-beta primer mix was included in a second PCR lasting about 7 to 11 cycles. MiXCR, run by TCRdb on the 5' RACE reads, gives a single entry per CDR3 protein. The sample has 800,000 to 950,000 distinct CDR3 sequences, around 46% seen once; the top ten hold roughly 13%. The source material was blood. These receptors came from a man aged 30 to 45 in good health.

On this clonotype: This may be a read error, as it is one base from a much larger clone. V is TRBV4-1 and J is TRBJ2-1; D possibly matches TRBD1 or TRBD2 (6 bases each). V was trimmed by 4 bases and J by 5 bases, leaving 12 bases between them. This CDR3 region has 14 residues. Germline values: CDR1 MGHRA, CDR2 YSYEKL. In nucleotides, the CDR3 is TGCGCCAGCAGCCCAGGGGCGGGGCACAATGAGCAGTTCTTC. Amino acids: CASSPGAGHNEQFF.

On this clonotype itself: Because it lacks the conserved phenylalanine or tryptophan at the end, this CDR3 is likely a read error. The chain is built from TRBV7-8 and TRBJ2-3; no clear D. The V end was cut by 1 base, the J end by 4 bases, with 12 bases between. The V gene's germline CDR1 is SGHVS and CDR2 FQNEAQ. The CDR3 is made up of 15 amino acids. The CDR3 reads CASSLDAGTADTQYV. Here the CDR3 DNA reads TGTGCCAGCAGCTTAGACGCCGGAACCGCAGATACGCAGTATGTT.

The chain joins TRBV10-3 to TRBJ2-1; perhaps D is TRBD1 or TRBD2 (5 bases each). The CDR3 runs 15 residues. Between the trimmed V and J ends, which lost 3 bases and 6 bases, there was a span of 15 bases. Germline CDR1 and CDR2: ENHRY and SYGVKD. The CDR3 coding sequence is TGTGCCATCAGTGATTCCGGGACCGAATGCAATGAGCAGTTCTTC. It codes for CAISDSGTECNEQFF.

This chain links TRBV29-1 with TRBJ1-1, with 8 positions matching TRBD1. Germline values: CDR1 SQVTM, CDR2 ANQGSEA. The CDR3 has 13 residues. Trimming removed 6 bases from V and 2 bases from J; junction bases left unmatched: 5. CDR3 in DNA: TGCAGCGTCGCAGACAGGGGAAACACTGAAGCTTTCTTT. Its protein product is CSVADRGNTEAFF.

V usage is TRBV12-3 or TRBV12-4 and J usage is TRBJ2-3; 8 nucleotides match TRBD2. The CDR3 loop spans 14 amino acids. Trimming took 6 bases from V and 10 from J; bases not matched to a gene: 12. The CDR3 reads CASSQAGVRGAQYF. CDR3 DNA sequence: TGTGCCAGCAGCCAAGCGGGGGTTCGAGGTGCGCAGTATTTT.

This clonotype showed up just a few times. CDR3: CASGYPSGQKGYTF. The CDR3 DNA is TGTGCCAGCGGATACCCTTCGGGGCAAAAAGGCTACACCTTC. The genes are TRBV28 and TRBJ1-2, with D possibly matching TRBD1 (5 bases). Germline V gene lookup returns CDR1 MDHEN and CDR2 SYDVKM. This CDR3 region has 14 residues. Trimming stripped 8 bases from V and 8 bases from J, with 21 bases between.

On this clonotype: This sequence may be a read error, since a much larger clone differs from it by one base. The rearrangement uses TRBV20-1 and TRBJ2-5; 8 nucleotides align to TRBD1. This CDR3 is 11 amino acids long. J was trimmed by 11 bases and V by 5 bases; bases with no gene match: 7. The germline V gene has CDR1 DFQATT and CDR2 SNEGSKA (reference sequence). The CDR3 is CSADRGNEQYF. As DNA, the CDR3 is TGCAGTGCTGACAGGGGTAATGAGCAGTACTTC.

This clonotype was counted ten times or more. V usage is TRBV4-3 and J usage is TRBJ2-7; 8 nucleotides match TRBD1. Per germline, CDR1 LGHNA and CDR2 YSLEER. The J segment lost 3 bases and the V segment lost 0 bases, leaving 4 bases of the junction unmatched. CDR3 size: 15 residues. CDR3: CASSQDGTGIYEQYF. The CDR3 coding sequence is TGCGCCAGCAGCCAAGATGGGACAGGCATCTACGAGCAGTACTTC.

The J gene is TRBJ2-5, the V gene TRBV12-3 or TRBV12-4; D is perhaps TRBD1 (6 bases). Gene TRBJ2-7 matches the end of the DNA better, so the J call may be wrong. This CDR3 comprises 14 residues. The CDR3 sequence: CASSTGYSSYEQYF. The CDR3 DNA reads as TGTGCCAGCAGCACAGGGTACAGCTCCTACGAGCAGTACTTC.

The genes are TRBV10-3 and TRBJ2-3, with 7 nucleotides matching TRBD1. The CDR3 spans 15 residues. With V trimmed by 6 bases and J by 4 bases, 10 bases remained unmatched. CDR1 is ENHRY and CDR2 is SYGVKD in the germline V gene. The CDR3 loop is CAISVASDRADTQYF. The CDR3 coding sequence is TGTGCCATCAGCGTAGCGAGCGACAGGGCAGATACGCAGTATTTT.

The rearrangement links TRBV7-2 to TRBJ1-1; possible D gene TRBD1, 5 bases. V was pared by 8 bases and J by 5 bases, with 27 bases between. This CDR3 is 17 amino acids long. Germline CDR1 reads SGHTA; CDR2 reads FQGNSA. CDR3 protein: CASCSPLGVKTSTEAFF. Here the CDR3 DNA reads TGTGCCAGCTGCTCACCGCTGGGGGTTAAAACAAGTACTGAAGCTTTCTTT.

The V gene is TRBV20-1, the J gene TRBJ2-1; tentative D call: TRBD2 (6 bases). The V and J ends lost 0 bases and 10 bases respectively, with 13 bases between them. This CDR3 contains 13 residues. Germline CDR1 reads DFQATT; CDR2 reads SNEGSKA (reference sequence). Here the CDR3 reads CSARDPLAKEQFF. The CDR3 coding sequence is TGCAGTGCTAGAGATCCACTAGCCAAGGAGCAGTTCTTC.

The chain links TRBV2 to TRBJ2-2, with D possibly being TRBD1 or TRBD2 (5 bases each). V gave up 1 base and J gave up 6 bases, with 9 bases separating them. Per the germline V gene, CDR1 is SNHLY and CDR2 is FYNNEI. The CDR3 is 14 amino acids. CDR3 sequence (DNA): TGTGCCAGCAGTGAAGACGGGGCCCCCGGGGAGCTGTTTTTT. This gives the protein CASSEDGAPGELFF.

This clonotype was counted only a few times. The chain carries TRBV6-4 and TRBJ2-7, with 8 bases identical to TRBD2. The CDR3 has 15 amino acids. Germline values: CDR1 MRHNA, CDR2 SNTAGT. The V gene end was trimmed by 7 bases and the J gene end by 1 base; junction bases not matched to a gene: 9. The CDR3, as DNA: TGTGCCAGCATGACAATGTGCGGGGGGTCCTACGAGCAGTACTTC. As protein: CASMTMCGGSYEQYF.

The sample holds a few counts of this clonotype. This chain joins TRBV7-2 and TRBJ2-3; 12 bases match TRBD2. The ends lost 5 bases at V and 4 bases at J; junction bases unmatched: 10. The germline gives CDR1 SGHTA, CDR2 FQGNSA. The CDR3 has 17 amino acids. CDR3 residues: CASSLYLLAGGADTQYF. The CDR3 DNA follows: TGTGCCAGCAGCCTGTACCTACTAGCGGGGGGCGCAGATACGCAGTATTTT.

The V call is TRBV12-3 or TRBV12-4, the J call TRBJ1-5; D unclear. The CDR3 sequence is 13 residues long. Trimming cost V 8 bases and J 0 bases, with 8 bases left between them. CDR3 DNA sequence: TGTGCCAGCCACGAATATAGCAATCAGCCCCAGCATTTT. It yields the protein CASHEYSNQPQHF.

This clonotype showed up just a few times. V is TRBV10-3 and J is TRBJ1-2; TRBD1 agrees at 7 bases. Germline CDR1 ENHRY, CDR2 SYGVKD. The CDR3 is made up of 14 amino acids. The V segment lost 11 bases and the J segment 6 bases; nucleotides outside the gene matches: 15. CDR3 sequence: CAVDSMTGIDGYTF. CDR3 coding DNA: TGTGCCGTTGACTCGATGACAGGGATCGATGGCTACACCTTC.

The chain recombines TRBV7-6 with TRBJ2-1; 7 bases are a match to TRBD1. The CDR3 contains 13 residues. Germline V gives CDR1 SGHVS, CDR2 FNYEAQ. The J segment lost 12 bases and the V segment lost 0 bases, leaving 5 bases of the junction unmatched. CDR3 DNA sequence: TGTGCCAGCAGCTTAGCCGAGGGGGCCGGGCAGTTCTTC. It is translated as CASSLAEGAGQFF.

The chain links TRBV7-2 to TRBJ1-6; 8 bases agree with TRBD1. This CDR3 spans 13 amino acids. Germline CDR1 SGHTA, CDR2 FQGNSA. Trimming removed 5 bases from V and 11 bases from J; junction bases left unmatched: 5. CDR3 DNA: TGTGCCAGCAGCGACAGGGGTGGGGCACCCCTCCACTTT. It encodes CASSDRGGAPLHF.

This clonotype was seen a handful of times. The chain employs TRBV14 and TRBJ1-1; D ambiguous. The CDR3 contains 13 residues. Per germline, CDR1 SGHDN and CDR2 FVKESK. V dropped 1 base and J dropped 1 base, with 4 bases sitting between them. In DNA, the CDR3 is TGTGCCAGCAGCCAAGTGCAGAACACTGAAGCTTTCTTT. As protein: CASSQVQNTEAFF.

The chain has TRBV6-1 and TRBJ2-1; D call uncertain. With 2 bases removed from V and 2 bases from J, the gap between germline ends came to 10 bases. This CDR3 is 15 amino acids long. Looked up from germline, CDR1 is MNHNS and CDR2 is SASEGT. CDR3 amino acids: CASSEMTDAYNEQFF. The CDR3, as DNA: TGTGCCAGCAGTGAAATGACGGATGCCTACAATGAGCAGTTCTTC.

There are a few counts of this clonotype. J is TRBJ2-3 and V is TRBV4-2; no reliable D call. V was trimmed by 0 bases and J by 6 bases, leaving 10 bases between them. The CDR3 runs to 14 residues. Germline V CDR1 and CDR2: LGHNA, YNFKEQ. CDR3 DNA sequence: TGTGCCAGCAGCCAAGAGGGCAGAGCGGATACGCAGTATTTT. The encoded protein is CASSQEGRADTQYF.

The rearrangement joins TRBV12-3 or TRBV12-4 to TRBJ2-3, with D maybe TRBD1 (5 bases). There are 15 residues in the CDR3. Trimming shortened V by 2 bases and J by 1 base, and 10 bases separated the two germline ends. This CDR3 is CASSLMGRGTDTQYF. The DNA for the CDR3 is TGTGCCAGCAGTTTAATGGGGCGAGGCACAGATACGCAGTATTTT.